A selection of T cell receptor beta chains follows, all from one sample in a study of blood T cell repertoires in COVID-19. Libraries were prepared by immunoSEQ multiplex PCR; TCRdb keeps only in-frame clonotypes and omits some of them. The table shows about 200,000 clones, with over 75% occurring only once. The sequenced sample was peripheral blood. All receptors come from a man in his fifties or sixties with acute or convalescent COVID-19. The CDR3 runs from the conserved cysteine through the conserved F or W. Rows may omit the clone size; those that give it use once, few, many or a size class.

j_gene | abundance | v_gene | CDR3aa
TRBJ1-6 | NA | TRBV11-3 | CASSSSYNSPLHF
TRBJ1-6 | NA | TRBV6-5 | CASSYGASYNSPLHF
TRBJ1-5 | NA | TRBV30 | CAWSVWGGADQPQHF
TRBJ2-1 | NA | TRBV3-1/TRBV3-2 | CASSQAGGPSNEQFF
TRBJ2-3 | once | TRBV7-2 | CASTPTASTDTQYF
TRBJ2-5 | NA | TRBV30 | CAYNKGSYQETQYF
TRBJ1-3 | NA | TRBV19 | CASTKADRYSGNTIYF
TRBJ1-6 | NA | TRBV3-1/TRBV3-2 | CASSIQGMRSPLHF
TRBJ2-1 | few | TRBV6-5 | CASSYPGKEQFF
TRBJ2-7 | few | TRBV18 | CASSPRTDTYEQYF
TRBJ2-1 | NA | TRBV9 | CASSAGQGIYNEQFF
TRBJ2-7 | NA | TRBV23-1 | CASVAKRSPGLASEQYF
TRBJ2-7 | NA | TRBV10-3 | CAIGQGNSYEQYF
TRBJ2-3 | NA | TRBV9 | CASTRGDGTDTQYF
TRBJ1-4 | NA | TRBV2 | CASRPEEKLFF
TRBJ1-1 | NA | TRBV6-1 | CASSEPWSGNTEAFF
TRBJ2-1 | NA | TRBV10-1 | CASSETSSGDNEQFF
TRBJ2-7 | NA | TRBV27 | CASTRTGGYEQYF
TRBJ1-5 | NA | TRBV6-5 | CASSYSGRGGNQPQHF
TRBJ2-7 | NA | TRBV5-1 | CASSLGTNSYEQYF
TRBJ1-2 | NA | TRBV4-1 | CASSYRGGYTF
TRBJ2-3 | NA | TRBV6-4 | CASSFTSGGATDTQYF
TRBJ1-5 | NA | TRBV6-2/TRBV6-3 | CASSVRGSNQPQHF
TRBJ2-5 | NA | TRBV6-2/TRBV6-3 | CASSYSAGGLETQYF
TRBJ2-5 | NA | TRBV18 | CASSPRETSQETQYF
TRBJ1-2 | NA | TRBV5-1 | CASSPRGRGPGGYTF
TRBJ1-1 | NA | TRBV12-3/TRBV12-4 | CASSSGYRTEAFF
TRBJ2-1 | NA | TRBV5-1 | CASKLAREQFF
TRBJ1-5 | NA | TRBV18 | CASSGTGGNQPQHF
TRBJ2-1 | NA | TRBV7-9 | CASSLWLAVFFNEQFF
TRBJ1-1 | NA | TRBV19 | CASSGTPEENTEAFF
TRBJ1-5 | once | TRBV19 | CASSTQGGQPQHF
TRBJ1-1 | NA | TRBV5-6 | CASSFGSPRVGAFF
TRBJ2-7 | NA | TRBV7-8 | CASSLGGSNRVVWYF
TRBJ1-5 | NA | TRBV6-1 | CASSERRGLSNQPQHF
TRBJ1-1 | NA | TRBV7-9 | CASSQEWGRPFTEAFF
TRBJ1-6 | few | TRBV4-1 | CASSQQGGDSPLHF
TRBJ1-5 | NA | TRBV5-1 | CASSLGQGRNQPQHF
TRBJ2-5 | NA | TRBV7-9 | CASSASGYQETQYF
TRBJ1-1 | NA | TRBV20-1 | CSASSRGQGPEAFF
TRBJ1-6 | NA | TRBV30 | CAWSGGWVENSPLHF
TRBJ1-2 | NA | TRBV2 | CASSNLKNSLGYGYTF
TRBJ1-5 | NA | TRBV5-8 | CASSPRALGGQPQHF
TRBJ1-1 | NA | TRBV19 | CASNTGLNEAFF
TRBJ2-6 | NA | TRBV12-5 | CASGPPFPGQGSGANVLTF
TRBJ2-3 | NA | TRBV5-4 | CASSTGTSGGATDTQYF
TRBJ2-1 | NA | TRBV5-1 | CASSLHRAIKQFF
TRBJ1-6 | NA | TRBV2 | CASRSREFYNSPLHF